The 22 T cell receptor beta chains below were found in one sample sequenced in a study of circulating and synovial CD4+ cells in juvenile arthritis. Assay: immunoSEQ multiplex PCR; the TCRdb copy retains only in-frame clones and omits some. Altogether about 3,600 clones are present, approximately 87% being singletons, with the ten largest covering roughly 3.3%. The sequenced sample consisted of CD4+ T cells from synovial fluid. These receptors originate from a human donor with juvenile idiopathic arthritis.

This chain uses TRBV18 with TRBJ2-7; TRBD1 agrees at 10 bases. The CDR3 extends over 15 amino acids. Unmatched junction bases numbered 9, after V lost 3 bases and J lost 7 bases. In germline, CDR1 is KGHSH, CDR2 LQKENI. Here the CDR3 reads CASSPSTGGLGEQYF. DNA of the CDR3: TGTGCCAGCTCACCGTCGACAGGGGGCTTAGGGGAGCAGTACTTC.

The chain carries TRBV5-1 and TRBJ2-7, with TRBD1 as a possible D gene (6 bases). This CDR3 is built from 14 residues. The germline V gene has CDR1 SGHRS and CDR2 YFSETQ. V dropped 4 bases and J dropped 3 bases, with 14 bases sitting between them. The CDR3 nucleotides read TGCGCCAGCAGCCGAGGACAGCCTCTCTACGAGCAGTACTTC. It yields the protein CASSRGQPLYEQYF. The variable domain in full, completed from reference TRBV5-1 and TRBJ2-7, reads KAGVTQTPRYLIKTRGQQVTLSCSPISGHRSVSWYQQTPGQGLQFLFEYFSETQRNKGNFPGRFSGRQFSNSRSEMNVSTLELGDSALYLCASSRGQPLYEQYFGPGTRLTVT.

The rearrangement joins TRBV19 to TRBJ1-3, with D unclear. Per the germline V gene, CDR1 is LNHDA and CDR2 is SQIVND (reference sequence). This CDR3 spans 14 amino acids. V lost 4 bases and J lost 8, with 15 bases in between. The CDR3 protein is CASSTQSRRDTIYF. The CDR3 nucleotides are TGTGCCAGTAGTACCCAATCGAGACGGGACACCATATATTTT.

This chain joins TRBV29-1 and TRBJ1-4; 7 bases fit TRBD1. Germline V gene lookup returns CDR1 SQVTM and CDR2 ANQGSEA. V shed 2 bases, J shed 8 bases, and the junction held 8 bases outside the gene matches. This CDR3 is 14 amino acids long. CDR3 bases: TGCAGCGTTGAAATAGGGGGCGTTAACGAAAAACTGTTTTTT. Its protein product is CSVEIGGVNEKLFF.

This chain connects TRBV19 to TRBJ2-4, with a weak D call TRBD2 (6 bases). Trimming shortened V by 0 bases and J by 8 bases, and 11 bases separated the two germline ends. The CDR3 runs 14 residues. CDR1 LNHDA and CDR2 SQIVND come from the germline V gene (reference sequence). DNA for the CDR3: TGTGCCAGTAGTATAGATCGGGGACTCGACATTCAGTACTTC. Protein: CASSIDRGLDIQYF.

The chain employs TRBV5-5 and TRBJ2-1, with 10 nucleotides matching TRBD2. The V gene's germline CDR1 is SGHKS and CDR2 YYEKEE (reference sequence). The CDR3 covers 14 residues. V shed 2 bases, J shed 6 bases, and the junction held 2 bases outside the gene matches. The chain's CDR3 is CASSFLAGVNEQFF. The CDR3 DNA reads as TGTGCCAGCAGCTTTCTAGCGGGAGTCAATGAGCAGTTCTTC.

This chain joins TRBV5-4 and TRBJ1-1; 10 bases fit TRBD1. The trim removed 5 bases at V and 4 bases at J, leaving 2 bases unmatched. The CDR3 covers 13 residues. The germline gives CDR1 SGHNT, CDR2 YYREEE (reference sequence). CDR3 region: CASSRTGGTEAFF. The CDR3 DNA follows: TGTGCCAGCAGTAGGACAGGGGGCACTGAAGCTTTCTTT.

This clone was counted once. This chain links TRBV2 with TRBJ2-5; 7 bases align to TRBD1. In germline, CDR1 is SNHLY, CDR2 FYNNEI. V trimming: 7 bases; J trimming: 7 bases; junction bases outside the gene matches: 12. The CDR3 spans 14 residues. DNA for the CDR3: TGTGCCAGCAATCGGGACAGCGCACCATGGACCCAGTACTTC. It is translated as CASNRDSAPWTQYF.

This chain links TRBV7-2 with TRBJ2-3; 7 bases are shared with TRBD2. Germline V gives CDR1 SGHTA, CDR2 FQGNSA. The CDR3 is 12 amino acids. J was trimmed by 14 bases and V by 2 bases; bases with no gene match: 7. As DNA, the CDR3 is TGTGCCAGCAGCTTACGGGGCGGGAGCCTGTATTTT. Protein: CASSLRGGSLYF.

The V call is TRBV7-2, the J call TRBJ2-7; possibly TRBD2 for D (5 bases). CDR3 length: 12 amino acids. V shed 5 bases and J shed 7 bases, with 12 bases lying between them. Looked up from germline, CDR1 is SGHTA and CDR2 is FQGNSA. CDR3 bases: TGTGCCAGCAGCCTCGACTCGGGAGAGCAGTACTTC. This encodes CASSLDSGEQYF. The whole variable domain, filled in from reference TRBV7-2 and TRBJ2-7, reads GAGVSQSPSNKVTEKGKDVELRCDPISGHTALYWYRQSLGQGLEFLIYFQGNSAPDKSGLPSDRFSAERTGGSVSTLTIQRTQQEDSAVYLCASSLDSGEQYFGPGTRLTVT.

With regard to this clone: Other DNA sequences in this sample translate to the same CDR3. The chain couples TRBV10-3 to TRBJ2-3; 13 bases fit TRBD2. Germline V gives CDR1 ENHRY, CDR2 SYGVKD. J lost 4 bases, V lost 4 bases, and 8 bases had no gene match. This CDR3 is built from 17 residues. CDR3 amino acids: CAISGTSGGAGADTQYF. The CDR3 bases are TGTGCCATCAGTGGTACTAGCGGGGGGGCCGGGGCAGATACGCAGTATTTT.

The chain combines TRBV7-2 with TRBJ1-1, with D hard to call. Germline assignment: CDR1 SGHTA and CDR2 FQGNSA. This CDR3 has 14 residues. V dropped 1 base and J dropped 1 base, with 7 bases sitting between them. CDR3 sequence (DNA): TGTGCCAGCAGCTTAGTTACGGGGAACACTGAAGCTTTCTTT. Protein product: CASSLVTGNTEAFF.

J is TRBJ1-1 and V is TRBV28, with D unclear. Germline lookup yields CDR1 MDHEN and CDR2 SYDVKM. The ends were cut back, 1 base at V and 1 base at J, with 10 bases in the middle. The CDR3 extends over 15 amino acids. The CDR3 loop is CASSLFEGGNTEAFF. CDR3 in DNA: TGTGCCAGCAGTTTATTCGAAGGCGGGAACACTGAAGCTTTCTTT. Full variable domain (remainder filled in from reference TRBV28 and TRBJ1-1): DVKVTQSSRYLVKRTGEKVFLECVQDMDHENMFWYRQDPGLGLRLIYFSYDVKMKEKGDIPEGYSVSREKKERFSLILESASTNQTSMYLCASSLFEGGNTEAFFGQGTRLTVV.

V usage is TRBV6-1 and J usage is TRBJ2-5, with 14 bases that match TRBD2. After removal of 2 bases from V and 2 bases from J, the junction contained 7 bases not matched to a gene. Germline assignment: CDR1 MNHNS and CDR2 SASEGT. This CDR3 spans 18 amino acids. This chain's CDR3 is CASSETGTSGGRQETQYF. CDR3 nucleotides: TGTGCCAGCAGTGAAACCGGGACTAGCGGGGGCCGACAAGAGACCCAGTACTTC.

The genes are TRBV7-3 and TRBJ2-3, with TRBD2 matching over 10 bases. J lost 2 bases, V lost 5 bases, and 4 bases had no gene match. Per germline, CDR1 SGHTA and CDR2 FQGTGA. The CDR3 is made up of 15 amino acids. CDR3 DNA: TGTGCCAGCAGCCCCGGGACTAGCGTCACAGATACGCAGTATTTT. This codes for CASSPGTSVTDTQYF.

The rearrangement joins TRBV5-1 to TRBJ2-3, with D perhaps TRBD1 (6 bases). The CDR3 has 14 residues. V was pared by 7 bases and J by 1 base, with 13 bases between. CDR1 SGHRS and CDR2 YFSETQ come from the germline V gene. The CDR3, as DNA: TGCGCCAGCTCCCGACAGGAGGGCACAGATACGCAGTATTTT. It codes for CASSRQEGTDTQYF.

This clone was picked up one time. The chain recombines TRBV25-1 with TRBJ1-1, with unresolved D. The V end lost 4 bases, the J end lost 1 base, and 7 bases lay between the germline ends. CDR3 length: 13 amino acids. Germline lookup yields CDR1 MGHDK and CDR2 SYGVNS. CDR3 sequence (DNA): TGTGCCAGCAGTGTGAGGGAGAACACTGAAGCTTTCTTT. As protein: CASSVRENTEAFF. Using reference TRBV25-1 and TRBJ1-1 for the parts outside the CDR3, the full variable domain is EADIYQTPRYLVIGTGKKITLECSQTMGHDKMYWYQQDPGMELHLIHYSYGVNSTEKGDLSSESTVSRIRTEHFPLTLESARPSHTSQYLCASSVRENTEAFFGQGTRLTVV.

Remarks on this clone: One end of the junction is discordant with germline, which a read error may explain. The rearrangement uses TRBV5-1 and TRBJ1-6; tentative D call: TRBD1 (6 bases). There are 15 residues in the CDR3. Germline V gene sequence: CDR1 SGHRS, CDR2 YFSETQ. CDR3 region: CASSLEGHYNSPLHF. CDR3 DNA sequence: TGCGCCAGCAGCTTGGAGGGACATTATAATTCCCCCCTCCACTTT.

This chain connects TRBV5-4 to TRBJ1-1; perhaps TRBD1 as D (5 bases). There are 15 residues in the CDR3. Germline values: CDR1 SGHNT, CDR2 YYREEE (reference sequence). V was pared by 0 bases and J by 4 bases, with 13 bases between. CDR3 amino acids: CASSLVLRGSTEAFF. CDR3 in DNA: TGTGCCAGCAGCTTGGTCCTCCGGGGGAGCACTGAAGCTTTCTTT.

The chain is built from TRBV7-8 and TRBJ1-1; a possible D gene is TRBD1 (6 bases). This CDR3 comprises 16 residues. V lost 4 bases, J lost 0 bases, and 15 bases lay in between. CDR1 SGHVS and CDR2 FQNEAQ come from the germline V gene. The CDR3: CASSSFPTGLNTEAFF. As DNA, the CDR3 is TGTGCCAGCAGCTCCTTCCCGACAGGTTTGAACACTGAAGCTTTCTTT.

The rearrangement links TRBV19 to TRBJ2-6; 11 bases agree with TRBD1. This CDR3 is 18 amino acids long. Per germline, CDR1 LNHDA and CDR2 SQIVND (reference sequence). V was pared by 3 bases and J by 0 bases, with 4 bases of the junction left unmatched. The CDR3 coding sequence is TGTGCCAGTAGTATCCGGACAGGGGGCTACTCTGGGGCCAACGTCCTGACTTTC. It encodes CASSIRTGGYSGANVLTF.

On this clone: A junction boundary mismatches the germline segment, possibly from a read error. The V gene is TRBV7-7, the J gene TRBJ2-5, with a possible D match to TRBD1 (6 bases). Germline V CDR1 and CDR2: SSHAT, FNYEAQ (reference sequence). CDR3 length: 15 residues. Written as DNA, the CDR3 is TGTGCCAGCAGCTTAGGTCGAGGGGGACGAGAGGCCCAGTACTTC. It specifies CASSLGRGGREAQYF.